This TCR beta chain emerged from a study of cytomegalovirus exposure and HLA in healthy donors. Use of 60 Vbeta and 13 Jbeta primers characterized the PCR. The protocol was immunoSEQ multiplex PCR, while the TCRdb copy is restricted to in-frame clones and leaves out a portion. The data show roughly 140,000 clones, nearly 80% seen once. Unmatched junction bases numbered 7, after V lost 6 bases and J lost 7 bases. This CDR3 spans 15 amino acids. Per the germline V gene, CDR1 is MNHEY and CDR2 is SVGAGI. The sequenced sample consisted of PBMCs. This TCR was sampled from a male donor in good health and CMV-seronegative. This chain uses TRBV6-5 with TRBJ2-7, with 15 bases that match TRBD2. The CDR3 loop is CASSRGTSGRWEQYF. DNA of the CDR3: TGTGCCAGCAGCCGTGGGACTAGCGGGAGGTGGGAGCAGTACTTC.